This T cell receptor beta chain was observed in a study of control samples from healthy donors and cancer patients. Germline-derived CDR1 and CDR2 are SGHRS and YFSETQ. With 4 bases removed from V and 4 bases from J, the gap between germline ends came to 17 bases. This CDR3 region has 15 residues. This table comes from immunoSEQ multiplex PCR, and its TCRdb copy is limited to in-frame clones, with some not included. The repertoire holds about 170,000 clones, with just over 90% as singletons. The chain links TRBV5-1 to TRBJ1-2; D is unclear. The clonotype comes from a woman aged 60 to 75 in good health. The sequenced sample was blood. CDR3 sequence (DNA): TGCGCCAGCAGCCCAAATCCCCAAGGCGCCTATGGCTACACCTTC. Residues: CASSPNPQGAYGYTF.